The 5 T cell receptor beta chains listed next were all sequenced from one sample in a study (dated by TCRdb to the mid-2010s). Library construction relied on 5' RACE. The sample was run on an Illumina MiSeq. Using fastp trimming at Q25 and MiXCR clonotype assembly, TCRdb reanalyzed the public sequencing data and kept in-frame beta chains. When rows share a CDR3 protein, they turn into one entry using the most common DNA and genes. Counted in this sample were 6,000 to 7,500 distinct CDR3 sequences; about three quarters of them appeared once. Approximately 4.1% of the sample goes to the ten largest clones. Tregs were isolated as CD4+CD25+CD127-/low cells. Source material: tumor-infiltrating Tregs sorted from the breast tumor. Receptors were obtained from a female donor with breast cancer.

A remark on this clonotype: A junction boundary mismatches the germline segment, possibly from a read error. The CDR3 nucleotides are TGTGCCAGCAGGTTAGGACAGGGCAATCAGCCCCAGCATTTC. Amino acids: CASRLGQGNQPQHF. This chain links TRBV6-6 with TRBJ1-5; 8 bases line up with TRBD1. CDR3 length: 14 residues. Per the germline V gene, CDR1 is MNHNY and CDR2 is SVGAGI (reference sequence).

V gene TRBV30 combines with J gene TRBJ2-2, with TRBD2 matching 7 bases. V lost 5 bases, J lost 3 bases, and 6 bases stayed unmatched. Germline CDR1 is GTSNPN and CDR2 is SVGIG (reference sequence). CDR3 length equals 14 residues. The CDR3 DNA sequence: TGTGCCTGGGCCGCGGGACTATACACCGGGGAGCTGTTTTTT. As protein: CAWAAGLYTGELFF. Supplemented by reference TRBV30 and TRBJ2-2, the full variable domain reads SQTIHQWPATLVQPVGSPLSLECTVEGTSNPNLYWYRQAAGRGLQLLFYSVGIGQISSEVPQNLSASRPQDRQFILSSKKLLLSDSGFYLCAWAAGLYTGELFFGEGSRLTVL.

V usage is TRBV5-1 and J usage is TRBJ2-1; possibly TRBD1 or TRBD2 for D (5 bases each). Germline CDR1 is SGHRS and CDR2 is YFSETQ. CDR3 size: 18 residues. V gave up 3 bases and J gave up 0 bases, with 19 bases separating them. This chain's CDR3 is CASSSASGATNSYNEQFF. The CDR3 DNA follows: TGCGCCAGCAGCTCTGCGTCCGGGGCGACCAACTCCTACAATGAGCAGTTCTTC.

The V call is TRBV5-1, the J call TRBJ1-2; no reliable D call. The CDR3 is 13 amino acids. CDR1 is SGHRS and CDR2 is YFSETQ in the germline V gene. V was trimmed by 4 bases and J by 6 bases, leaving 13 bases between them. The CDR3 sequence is CASSPDQSHGYTF. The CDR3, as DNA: TGCGCCAGCAGCCCGGACCAATCGCATGGCTACACCTTC.

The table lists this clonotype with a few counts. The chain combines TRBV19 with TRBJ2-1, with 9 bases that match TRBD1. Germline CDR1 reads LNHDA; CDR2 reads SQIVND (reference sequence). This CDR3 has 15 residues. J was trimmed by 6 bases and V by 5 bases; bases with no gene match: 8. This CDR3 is CASSVQGAMVNEQFF. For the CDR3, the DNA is TGTGCCAGTAGTGTACAGGGGGCTATGGTCAATGAGCAGTTCTTC.